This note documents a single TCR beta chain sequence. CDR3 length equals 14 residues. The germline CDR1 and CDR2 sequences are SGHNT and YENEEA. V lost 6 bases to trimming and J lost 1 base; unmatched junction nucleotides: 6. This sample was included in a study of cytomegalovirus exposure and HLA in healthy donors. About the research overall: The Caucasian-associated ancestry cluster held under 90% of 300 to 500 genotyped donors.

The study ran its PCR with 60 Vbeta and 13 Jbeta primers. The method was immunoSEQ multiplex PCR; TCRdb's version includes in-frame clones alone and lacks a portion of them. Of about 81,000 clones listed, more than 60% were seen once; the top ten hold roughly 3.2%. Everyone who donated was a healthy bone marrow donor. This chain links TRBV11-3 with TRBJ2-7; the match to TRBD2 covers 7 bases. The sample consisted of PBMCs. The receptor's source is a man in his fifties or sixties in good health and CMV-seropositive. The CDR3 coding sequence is TGTGCCAGCAGTCCTCGGGGAGGGTCCTACGAGCAGTACTTC. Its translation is CASSPRGGSYEQYF.